The source of this TCR beta chain is a study of T-cell memory formation after mild COVID-19. Study-wide points: Cross-reactive memory seemingly joined, as some responding clones were found in pre-infection memory.

CDR1 and CDR2 from the germline V gene are SGHKS and YYEKEE (reference sequence). The CDR3 contains 16 residues. V gave up 5 bases and J gave up 3 bases, with 17 bases separating them. TCRalpha and TCRbeta libraries used 5'RACE with constant-segment primers and UMIs. TCRdb processed the 5' RACE reads anew with MiXCR; each CDR3 protein has one entry. The sample has over 250,000 distinct CDR3 sequences, less than 20% seen once. A word on this clonotype: Its target is unknown.

The chain employs TRBV5-5 and TRBJ2-2; no clear D. Sequenced sample: PBMCs or a T cell subset sorted from them (not recorded which). The sequence derives from a man between 18 and 29 years old who had mild COVID-19 (a few samples of this study predate the infection). Cell type and time point are not known. The CDR3 sequence is CASRMTSRPYTGELFF. For the CDR3, the DNA is TGTGCCAGCAGGATGACGTCCCGACCGTACACCGGGGAGCTGTTTTTT.